This passage covers 12 T cell receptor beta chains from one sample sequenced in a study of blood T cell repertoires in COVID-19. Clones were read by immunoSEQ multiplex PCR, and TCRdb kept only the in-frame ones, dropping some. Here the sample spans around 430,000 clones, about 86% being singletons. Material: PBMCs or T cells enriched from blood (not recorded which). The receptors were gathered from a woman aged 50 to 65 who had recovered from COVID-19.

The rearrangement joins TRBV5-1 to TRBJ2-3, with 7 bases lining up with TRBD2. Germline lookup yields CDR1 SGHRS and CDR2 YFSETQ. The CDR3 totals 15 residues. The V segment lost 1 base and the J segment 2 bases; nucleotides outside the gene matches: 4. CDR3 region: CASSLLAVNTDTQYF. CDR3 bases: TGCGCCAGCAGCTTGCTAGCGGTGAACACAGATACGCAGTATTTT. The complete variable domain, with remaining parts taken from reference TRBV5-1 and TRBJ2-3, reads KAGVTQTPRYLIKTRGQQVTLSCSPISGHRSVSWYQQTPGQGLQFLFEYFSETQRNKGNFPGRFSGRQFSNSRSEMNVSTLELGDSALYLCASSLLAVNTDTQYFGPGTRLTVL.

This chain uses TRBV28 with TRBJ1-1; no definite D call. The V gene's germline CDR1 is MDHEN and CDR2 SYDVKM. This CDR3 has 15 amino acids. Trimming removed 2 bases from V and 0 bases from J, with 10 bases in between. CDR3 protein: CASSLSRSMNTEAFF. CDR3 bases: TGTGCCAGCAGTTTAAGTCGGAGCATGAACACTGAAGCTTTCTTT.

The V gene is TRBV28, the J gene TRBJ1-3; possible D gene TRBD1, 5 bases. The germline gives CDR1 MDHEN, CDR2 SYDVKM. CDR3 size: 14 residues. Trimming left V 8 bases short and J 4 bases short, with 15 bases between. CDR3 protein: CASGAGTLGNTIYF. CDR3 sequence (DNA): TGTGCCAGCGGCGCGGGGACTCTCGGAAACACCATATATTTT.

In its sample, this clone was seen once. This rearrangement joins TRBV4-3 to TRBJ1-1; D is unresolved. The CDR3 length is 14 residues. V lost 1 base and J 3 bases, leaving 9 bases between the germline ends. Looked up from germline, CDR1 is LGHNA and CDR2 is YSLEER. This CDR3 is CASSQAGGDTEAFF. CDR3 DNA sequence: TGCGCCAGCAGCCAAGCAGGTGGTGACACTGAAGCTTTCTTT.

The rearrangement uses TRBV3-1 (or the pseudogene TRBV3-2) and TRBJ1-6; D unresolved. Between the trimmed V and J ends, which lost 1 base and 0 bases, there was a span of 10 bases. Germline loops: CDR1 LGHDT, CDR2 YNNKEL (reference sequence). The CDR3 extends over 17 amino acids. This CDR3 is CASSQVPKSSYNSPLHF. Written as DNA, the CDR3 is TGTGCCAGCAGCCAAGTCCCGAAGAGCTCCTATAATTCACCCCTCCACTTT.

This chain uses TRBV5-1 with TRBJ1-1; D uncertain. V lost 4 bases, J lost 2 bases, and 9 bases lay in between. In germline, CDR1 is SGHRS, CDR2 YFSETQ. The CDR3 runs 13 residues. As DNA, the CDR3 is TGCGCCAGCAGCCCCGGACTCAACACTGAAGCTTTCTTT. Translated: CASSPGLNTEAFF.

The count of this clone is one. The rearrangement joins TRBV30 to TRBJ2-5, with 8 bases lining up with TRBD2. The CDR3 is 15 residues long. The ends lost 0 bases at V and 5 bases at J; junction bases unmatched: 8. The germline CDR1 and CDR2 sequences are GTSNPN and SVGIG (reference sequence). DNA of the CDR3: TGTGCCTGGAGTGTTGACGGGGGGGCCGGGGAGACCCAGTACTTC. The encoded protein is CAWSVDGGAGETQYF.

The sample holds one count of this clone. The J gene is TRBJ1-5, the V gene TRBV6-5, with D perhaps TRBD1 (5 bases). The CDR3 has 15 residues. From germline, CDR1 is MNHEY and CDR2 SVGAGI. Trimming left V 6 bases short and J 4 bases short, with 16 bases between. The CDR3 DNA reads TGTGCCAGCAGCCGAACGGGGGGGTGGAATCAGCCCCAGCATTTT. Protein: CASSRTGGWNQPQHF.

This sequence joins TRBV2 and TRBJ1-4; D unclear. CDR1 is SNHLY and CDR2 is FYNNEI in the germline V gene. CDR3 length equals 12 residues. The germline V and J ends were trimmed by 7 bases and 13 bases, with 16 bases remaining between them. For the CDR3, the DNA is TGTGCCAGCACCCCGGGCGGGATAGGACTGTTTTTT. This codes for CASTPGGIGLFF.

The table lists this clone with a count of one. V and J are TRBV28 and TRBJ1-2, with TRBD1 as a possible D gene (6 bases). Trimming pared 9 bases from V and 7 bases from J, leaving 18 bases between. This CDR3 is 13 amino acids long. CDR1 and CDR2 (germline): MDHEN, SYDVKM. The CDR3 spells CARLLGARPGYTF. In DNA, the CDR3 is TGTGCCAGACTCCTGGGGGCGCGTCCTGGCTACACCTTC.

The V call is TRBV28, the J call TRBJ1-6; TRBD1 aligns across 9 bases. Per germline, CDR1 MDHEN and CDR2 SYDVKM. V lost 6 bases to trimming and J lost 5 bases; unmatched junction nucleotides: 8. The CDR3 contains 16 residues. The CDR3 loop reads CASRIQGASNNSPLHF. CDR3 nucleotides: TGTGCCAGCAGGATACAGGGGGCATCGAATAATTCACCCCTCCACTTT.

A word on this clone: The junction departs from germline at one end; a sequencing error may be responsible. V is TRBV7-7 and J is TRBJ2-3, with D possibly matching TRBD2 (5 bases). From germline, CDR1 is SSHAT and CDR2 FNYEAQ (reference sequence). CDR3 length: 16 residues. The CDR3 bases are TGTGCTAGCAGCCCCGTCGGGGTCGTGCGGACAGATACGCAGTATTTT. Translated, it gives CASSPVGVVRTDTQYF.